This entry concerns a single T cell receptor (beta chain). Its antigen is still unknown. These data come from a study of vaccination and CD4 T cells after COVID-19. The wider study: Day 14 and days 161 to 241 post-vaccination were the sampling points for three convalescent patients. Points from the study as a whole: Nearly all convalescent vaccine-specific clones, 304 of 307, recognized only SARS-CoV-2 spike. Among reactive clones from convalescent patients, a median about 83% appeared only post-vaccination.

TCRdb re-called the PCR reads with MiXCR, one entry per CDR3 protein. In the table there are around 37,000 distinct CDR3 sequences, about 34% of which are singletons. V was pared by 0 bases and J by 2 bases, with 9 bases of the junction left unmatched. The CDR3 runs 19 residues. CDR1 ENHRY and CDR2 SYGVKD come from the germline V gene. Time point specified: late sampling 161 to 241 days after vaccination in a few convalescent patients. The chain employs TRBV10-3 and TRBJ2-3; 12 bases match TRBD2. Sequenced here: CD4+ T cells from blood, sampled about 7 months after SARS-CoV-2 vaccination. The receptor comes from a human donor who had recovered from COVID-19. The DNA of the CDR3 is TGTGCCATCAGTGAGTCTGGGACTAGCGGGCTTCCAAACACAGATACGCAGTATTTT. Residues: CAISESGTSGLPNTDTQYF.